This TCR beta chain was observed in a study of blood T cell repertoires in COVID-19. Here immunoSEQ multiplex PCR was the method, and the copy in TCRdb shows in-frame clones only, minus some. Here the sample spans about 400,000 clones, 85% to 90% being singletons. Living in roughly 25 US areas, the participants were between roughly 18 and 89 years of age. J lost 0 bases, V lost 6 bases, and 8 bases had no gene match. The CDR3 consists of 16 residues. The germline V gene has CDR1 SEHNR and CDR2 FQNEAQ (reference sequence). The receptor comes from a woman in her twenties or thirties who had recovered from COVID-19. The chain links TRBV7-9 to TRBJ1-3; 7 bases are shared with TRBD1. The sample was PBMCs or T cells enriched from blood (not recorded which). The CDR3 is CASSSQTGTSGNTIYF. The CDR3 DNA follows: TGTGCCAGCAGTTCCCAGACAGGGACCTCTGGAAACACCATATATTTT.